Shown below are 20 T cell receptor beta chains from a single sample sequenced in a study of graft-versus-host responses after intestinal transplantation. Their target antigens are unknown. The protocol was immunoSEQ multiplex PCR, while the TCRdb copy is restricted to in-frame clones and leaves out a portion. Here the sample spans some 87,000 clones, roughly 91% being singletons. Sequencing was performed on unstimulated CD8+ T cells sorted from spleen or lymph node cells, taken before transplant. Receptors originate from a human donor who was the organ donor for an intestinal transplant.

The chain employs TRBV27 and TRBJ1-5; 11 bases align to TRBD1. The germline gives CDR1 MNHEY, CDR2 SMNVEV (reference sequence). The J segment lost 9 bases and the V segment lost 7 bases, leaving 8 bases of the junction unmatched. The CDR3 is 14 amino acids. The CDR3 DNA sequence: TGTGCCAGCAACTCCGGGACAGGGGGTGGGCCCCAGCATTTT. Protein product: CASNSGTGGGPQHF.

This clone was found a few times. The chain carries TRBV7-3 and TRBJ2-6, with D uncertain. V was trimmed by 2 bases and J by 4 bases, leaving 9 bases between them. Germline V gene lookup returns CDR1 SGHTA and CDR2 FQGTGA. There are 15 residues in the CDR3. The DNA for the CDR3 is TGTGCCAGCAGCTTAGGAGTGAGCGGGGCCAACGTCCTGACTTTC. As protein: CASSLGVSGANVLTF.

The chain has TRBV6-1 and TRBJ2-4; the match to TRBD2 covers 9 bases. From germline, CDR1 is MNHNS and CDR2 SASEGT. CDR3 length equals 15 residues. V gave up 3 bases and J gave up 6 bases; unmatched junction bases: 6. This chain's CDR3 is CASSDVAGDGNIQYF. For the CDR3, the DNA is TGTGCCAGCAGTGACGTAGCGGGAGATGGAAACATTCAGTACTTC.

The chain links TRBV5-4 to TRBJ1-1; D unresolved. Trimming removed 0 bases from V and 3 bases from J, with 6 bases in between. CDR1 SGHNT and CDR2 YYREEE come from the germline V gene (reference sequence). The CDR3 covers 13 residues. CDR3 residues: CASSLAGDTEAFF. The DNA for the CDR3 is TGTGCCAGCAGCTTGGCCGGTGACACTGAAGCTTTCTTT.

V is TRBV25-1 and J is TRBJ1-5; 7 bases are shared with TRBD1. This CDR3 is built from 13 residues. Germline loops: CDR1 MGHDK, CDR2 SYGVNS. With V trimmed by 6 bases and J by 4 bases, 3 bases remained unmatched. For the CDR3, the DNA is TGTGCCAGCAGCCTACAGGGGAATCAGCCCCAGCATTTT. It yields the protein CASSLQGNQPQHF. The whole variable domain, remainder taken from reference TRBV25-1 and TRBJ1-5, is EADIYQTPRYLVIGTGKKITLECSQTMGHDKMYWYQQDPGMELHLIHYSYGVNSTEKGDLSSESTVSRIRTEHFPLTLESARPSHTSQYLCASSLQGNQPQHFGDGTRLSIL.

The chain has TRBV4-3 and TRBJ1-2; TRBD1 matches 7 bases. CDR3 length: 15 residues. J was trimmed by 6 bases and V by 4 bases; bases with no gene match: 11. Germline CDR1 LGHNA, CDR2 YSLEER. CDR3: CASSPDPQGDHGYTF. CDR3 nucleotide sequence: TGCGCCAGCAGCCCCGACCCCCAGGGGGATCATGGCTACACCTTC.

This clone was detected only once. This rearrangement joins TRBV9 to TRBJ2-3; tentative D call: TRBD2 (5 bases). CDR1 is SGDLS, CDR2 YYNGEE, per germline. The CDR3 runs 14 residues. V was pared by 6 bases and J by 2 bases, with 13 bases between. CDR3 coding DNA: TGTGCCAGCAACGGGGAGCGGACCACAGATACGCAGTATTTT. Translated, it gives CASNGERTTDTQYF.

The chain has TRBV25-1 and TRBJ2-1, with D unresolved. Germline CDR1 MGHDK, CDR2 SYGVNS. Trimming left V 5 bases short and J 4 bases short, with 6 bases between. This CDR3 has 12 amino acids. CDR3 region: CASSPPYNEQFF. CDR3 sequence (DNA): TGTGCCAGCAGTCCCCCATACAATGAGCAGTTCTTC.

V gene TRBV5-6 combines with J gene TRBJ2-1; D ambiguous. The CDR3 runs 13 residues. Germline CDR1 reads SGHDT; CDR2 reads YYEEEE. The V end lost 4 bases, the J end lost 8 bases, and 13 bases lay between the germline ends. This chain's CDR3 is CASSPLESDEQFF. In DNA, the CDR3 is TGTGCCAGCAGCCCGCTTGAGTCCGATGAGCAGTTCTTC. Complete variable domain (other parts from reference TRBV5-6 and TRBJ2-1): DAGVTQSPTHLIKTRGQQVTLRCSPKSGHDTVSWYQQALGQGPQFIFQYYEEEERQRGNFPDRFSGHQFPNYSSELNVNALLLGDSALYLCASSPLESDEQFFGPGTRLTVL.

The count of this clone is one. This rearrangement joins TRBV11-3 to TRBJ1-1, with a weak D call TRBD1 (5 bases). The length of the CDR3 is 14 residues. Germline CDR1 is SGHNT and CDR2 is YENEEA. With 4 bases removed from V and 2 bases from J, the gap between germline ends came to 11 bases. CDR3 protein: CASSWRQGNTEAFF. CDR3 nucleotides: TGTGCCAGCAGCTGGCGGCAGGGAAACACTGAAGCTTTCTTT.

The chain combines TRBV29-1 with TRBJ2-7; TRBD1 is a possible D gene (5 bases). The germline V gene has CDR1 SQVTM and CDR2 ANQGSEA. The V end lost 4 bases, the J end lost 3 bases, and 19 bases lay between the germline ends. The CDR3 contains 15 residues. The CDR3, as DNA: TGCAGCGTTGGAGCAGGGCGATCCGAATTCTACGAGCAGTACTTC. This codes for CSVGAGRSEFYEQYF.

The J gene is TRBJ1-5, the V gene TRBV28, with 9 bases that match TRBD1. Unmatched junction bases numbered 7, after V lost 0 bases and J lost 1 base. CDR3 length: 18 amino acids. Germline CDR1 and CDR2: MDHEN and SYDVKM. As DNA, the CDR3 is TGTGCCAGCAGTTTATGGGGACAGGGTTTTTGGAGCAATCAGCCCCAGCATTTT. Translating it yields CASSLWGQGFWSNQPQHF.

This clone was observed once. One end of the junction fails to match germline, which may point to a read error. The chain joins TRBV7-8 to TRBJ2-5; D perhaps matches TRBD2 (5 bases). The V gene's germline CDR1 is SGHVS and CDR2 FQNEAQ. CDR3 length equals 14 residues. The CDR3 here is CAGSPFRDQETQYF. The CDR3 region has the DNA TGTGCCGGCAGCCCCTTCCGGGATCAAGAGACCCAGTACTTC.

V is TRBV15 and J is TRBJ2-5; the match to TRBD2 covers 9 bases. CDR3 size: 15 residues. The junction had 6 bases not matched to a gene; V was cut back by 6 bases and J by 1 base. CDR1 is LNHNV, CDR2 YYDKDF, per germline (reference sequence). The CDR3 DNA is TGTGCCACCAGAATCCTAGCGGGACCCCAAGAGACCCAGTACTTC. This translates into CATRILAGPQETQYF.

In nucleotides, the CDR3 is TGTGCCAGCAGCAGCCGGGACAGGGGCCCCCTCTATGGCTACACCTTC. Translated: CASSSRDRGPLYGYTF. This sequence joins TRBV5-4 and TRBJ1-2, with TRBD1 matching 10 bases. The germline gives CDR1 SGHNT, CDR2 YYREEE (reference sequence). CDR3 length: 16 residues. V was clipped by 4 bases and J by 4 bases; unmatched bases: 10.

This chain links TRBV7-8 with TRBJ2-2; D unresolved. The V end lost 3 bases, the J end lost 6 bases, and 5 bases lay between the germline ends. The CDR3 covers 12 residues. Germline V gene lookup returns CDR1 SGHVS and CDR2 FQNEAQ. CDR3 bases: TGTGCCAGCAGCTTTGTATCCGGGGAGCTGTTTTTT. It codes for CASSFVSGELFF.

CDR3 sequence: CASSVGVGLAGGGTSEQFF. Here the CDR3 DNA reads TGTGCCAGCAGCGTAGGAGTGGGTCTAGCGGGAGGAGGGACTTCGGAGCAGTTCTTC. The genes are TRBV9 and TRBJ2-1; 11 bases are a match to TRBD2. J gave up 10 bases and V 0 bases, and 18 bases lay outside the gene matches. The CDR3 extends over 19 amino acids. The germline V gene encodes CDR1 SGDLS and CDR2 YYNGEE.

The J gene is TRBJ1-5, the V gene TRBV9; D not resolved. Trimming took off 3 bases at V and 6 bases at J, with 13 bases between the two ends. The germline V gene encodes CDR1 SGDLS and CDR2 YYNGEE. The CDR3 has 14 residues. DNA for the CDR3: TGTGCCAGCAGCGCGGCCTCAGCGAGTCAGCCCCAGCATTTT. Residues: CASSAASASQPQHF.

The V and J genes are TRBV28 and TRBJ2-3, with TRBD2 matching 10 bases. CDR3 length: 16 residues. Unmatched junction bases numbered 3, after V lost 2 bases and J lost 1 base. CDR1 is MDHEN, CDR2 SYDVKM, per germline. In nucleotides, the CDR3 is TGTGCCAGCAGTTTACTACTAGCGGGACGCACAGATACGCAGTATTTT. The encoded protein is CASSLLLAGRTDTQYF.

The rearrangement uses TRBV7-6 and TRBJ2-3, with D unclear. The CDR3 totals 14 residues. Germline lookup yields CDR1 SGHVS and CDR2 FNYEAQ. Trimming pared 7 bases from V and 1 base from J, leaving 12 bases between. For the CDR3, the DNA is TGTGCCAGCACCTTGACGCTAGGCACAGATACGCAGTATTTT. Translated, it gives CASTLTLGTDTQYF.